Below are 21 T cell receptor beta chains sequenced from a single sample in a study of blood T cell repertoires in COVID-19. The repertoire was sequenced with immunoSEQ multiplex PCR; TCRdb's copy has only in-frame clones and lacks some. The data contain roughly 25,000 clones, 94% of them singletons. Sequencing was carried out using peripheral blood. Receptors were obtained from a woman in her fifties or sixties with active COVID-19.

The gene calls are TRBV9 and TRBJ1-1; no reliable D call. CDR3 size: 15 residues. The V gene lost 2 bases and the J gene lost 1 base, with 12 bases spanning the gap. The germline gives CDR1 SGDLS, CDR2 YYNGEE. The chain's CDR3 is CASSVDPGGNTEAFF. CDR3 DNA sequence: TGTGCCAGCAGCGTTGATCCGGGAGGGAACACTGAAGCTTTCTTT.

This sequence joins TRBV29-1 and TRBJ1-5, with 8 bases fitting TRBD1. V gave up 6 bases and J gave up 5 bases; unmatched junction bases: 6. This CDR3 has 13 amino acids. CDR1 is SQVTM and CDR2 is ANQGSEA in the germline V gene. The CDR3 bases are TGCAGCGTCCGCGGACAGGGTGATCAGCCCCAGCATTTT. Amino acid sequence: CSVRGQGDQPQHF. Full variable domain (rest looked up from reference TRBV29-1 and TRBJ1-5): SAVISQKPSRDICQRGTSLTIQCQVDSQVTMMFWYRQQPGQSLTLIATANQGSEATYESGFVIDKFPISRPNLTFSTLTVSNMSPEDSSIYLCSVRGQGDQPQHFGDGTRLSIL.

The chain couples TRBV7-3 to TRBJ2-1; 8 bases align to TRBD2. V shed 1 base and J 0 bases; nucleotides not matched to a gene: 20. There are 22 residues in the CDR3. The V gene's germline CDR1 is SGHTA and CDR2 FQGTGA. The CDR3 reads CASSLKENTGIVAGRSYNEQFF. For the CDR3, the DNA is TGTGCCAGCAGCTTAAAGGAAAATACAGGGATCGTAGCGGGGCGCTCCTACAATGAGCAGTTCTTC.

The chain employs TRBV19 and TRBJ1-2; 9 positions agree with TRBD1. This CDR3 comprises 13 residues. Germline V gives CDR1 LNHDA, CDR2 SQIVND (reference sequence). V gave up 6 bases and J gave up 8 bases; unmatched junction bases: 7. Written as DNA, the CDR3 is TGTGCCAGTAGGGGACAGGGAAGCGGGGGCTACACCTTC. Its translation: CASRGQGSGGYTF.

The rearrangement uses TRBV5-1 and TRBJ2-7, with D perhaps matching TRBD2 (5 bases). Germline V gene lookup returns CDR1 SGHRS and CDR2 YFSETQ. V lost 0 bases, J lost 6 bases, and 16 bases lay in between. The CDR3 totals 15 residues. Here the CDR3 reads CASSLVGDSVGEQYF. The DNA of the CDR3 is TGCGCCAGCAGCTTGGTAGGCGATAGCGTCGGCGAGCAGTACTTC.

This clone has a single count. The V gene is TRBV28, the J gene TRBJ2-5, with TRBD2 as a possible D gene (6 bases). CDR3 length: 15 amino acids. Trimming removed 2 bases at V and 2 bases at J, with 12 bases between. Per the germline V gene, CDR1 is MDHEN and CDR2 is SYDVKM. Here the CDR3 DNA reads TGTGCCAGCAGTTTACCCGGGAGCGGTCAAGAGACCCAGTACTTC. Translated, it gives CASSLPGSGQETQYF.

The chain employs TRBV28 and TRBJ1-5; maybe TRBD1 (5 bases). This CDR3 comprises 12 residues. From germline, CDR1 is MDHEN and CDR2 SYDVKM. The V gene lost 8 bases and the J gene lost 9 bases, with 14 bases spanning the gap. The CDR3 spells CASGGSLGPQHF. In DNA, the CDR3 is TGTGCCAGCGGGGGGAGCCTGGGGCCCCAGCATTTT.

The chain is built from TRBV2 and TRBJ2-2, with 9 bases that match TRBD2. Germline V CDR1 and CDR2: SNHLY, FYNNEI. The CDR3 contains 15 residues. Trimming took 4 bases from V and 8 from J; bases not matched to a gene: 8. CDR3 coding DNA: TGTGCCAGCAGTGCTCTAGCGGGGTCCGCGGGGGAGCTGTTTTTT. Amino acids: CASSALAGSAGELFF.

The rearrangement joins TRBV25-1 to TRBJ2-1; 11 bases agree with TRBD2. CDR1 and CDR2 (germline): MGHDK, SYGVNS. This CDR3 has 16 amino acids. V trimming: 2 bases; J trimming: 7 bases; junction bases outside the gene matches: 7. The CDR3 sequence: CASSEVLAGGRNEQFF. CDR3 bases: TGTGCCAGCAGTGAAGTCCTAGCGGGAGGTAGGAATGAGCAGTTCTTC.

The V and J genes are TRBV15 and TRBJ2-2; 13 nucleotides agree with TRBD2. Trimming removed 4 bases from V and 4 bases from J; junction bases left unmatched: 3. Germline assignment: CDR1 LNHNV and CDR2 YYDKDF (reference sequence). This CDR3 comprises 16 residues. CDR3 protein: CATSTGTSGITGELFF. DNA of the CDR3: TGTGCCACCAGCACTGGGACTAGCGGGATCACCGGGGAGCTGTTTTTT.

This chain links TRBV6-5 with TRBJ2-7; TRBD2 matches at 11 bases. The CDR3 runs 15 residues. Germline values: CDR1 MNHEY, CDR2 SVGAGI. V shed 4 bases and J 3 bases; nucleotides not matched to a gene: 5. The CDR3 loop reads CASSSLTSGIYEQYF. The CDR3 coding sequence is TGTGCCAGCAGTTCCTTGACTAGCGGGATCTACGAGCAGTACTTC.

The CDR3 loop reads CAIRTKMTGLDTEAFF. In DNA, the CDR3 is TGTGCCATCAGGACGAAGATGACAGGGTTAGACACTGAAGCTTTCTTT. This chain connects TRBV10-3 to TRBJ1-1; 7 bases align to TRBD1. The V gene's germline CDR1 is ENHRY and CDR2 SYGVKD. Losses at the gene ends were 6 bases for V and 3 bases for J; bases not matched to a gene: 13. This CDR3 is built from 16 residues.

The rearrangement uses TRBV12-3 or TRBV12-4 and TRBJ2-7; D gene uncertain. Trimming removed 5 bases at V and 3 bases at J, with 8 bases between. This CDR3 is built from 12 residues. CDR3 region: CASSTRSYEQYF. CDR3 DNA sequence: TGTGCCAGCAGTACCCGTAGCTACGAGCAGTACTTC.

This rearrangement joins TRBV27 to TRBJ2-3, with 12 positions matching TRBD2. The CDR3 totals 16 residues. Germline values: CDR1 MNHEY, CDR2 SMNVEV (reference sequence). The ends lost 6 bases at V and 5 bases at J; junction bases unmatched: 9. This CDR3 is CASSILTSGGIDTQYF. CDR3 sequence (DNA): TGTGCCAGCAGCATTCTGACTAGCGGGGGAATAGATACGCAGTATTTT.

The chain couples TRBV7-9 to TRBJ1-2, with TRBD1 as a possible D gene (5 bases). This CDR3 comprises 15 residues. Germline V gives CDR1 SEHNR, CDR2 FQNEAQ (reference sequence). With 5 bases removed from V and 0 bases from J, the gap between germline ends came to 13 bases. This CDR3 reads CASSPNQGTNYGYTF. For the CDR3, the DNA is TGTGCCAGCAGCCCCAATCAGGGCACTAACTATGGCTACACCTTC.

Regarding this clone: This sample includes further DNA sequences coding for the same CDR3. The V call is TRBV2, the J call TRBJ2-3; 8 bases are shared with TRBD2. This CDR3 spans 14 amino acids. In germline, CDR1 is SNHLY, CDR2 FYNNEI. The V and J ends lost 11 bases and 0 bases, in that order; junction bases with no gene match: 7. The DNA for the CDR3 is TGTGCCTCCAGGGCTAGCGGGAGCACAGATACGCAGTATTTT. It is translated as CASRASGSTDTQYF.

V usage is TRBV7-9 and J usage is TRBJ2-5; no reliable D call. Per germline, CDR1 SEHNR and CDR2 FQNEAQ (reference sequence). The CDR3 runs to 13 residues. Trimming stripped 1 base from V and 4 bases from J, with 7 bases between. The DNA for the CDR3 is TGTGCCAGCAGCTTAGAAAGCCGAGAGACCCAGTACTTC. It yields the protein CASSLESRETQYF.

V usage is TRBV18 and J usage is TRBJ2-2, with 9 bases aligning to TRBD2. The CDR3 has 17 residues. CDR1 and CDR2 from the germline V gene are KGHSH and LQKENI. V dropped 4 bases and J dropped 0; count of bases not matched to a gene: 6. The CDR3 sequence: CASSLGLAHANTGELFF. The CDR3 DNA sequence: TGTGCCAGCTCACTCGGACTAGCGCATGCGAACACCGGGGAGCTGTTTTTT.

The chain carries TRBV27 and TRBJ1-5; 9 bases fit TRBD1. V shed 10 bases, J shed 3 bases, and the junction held 4 bases outside the gene matches. The germline gives CDR1 MNHEY, CDR2 SMNVEV (reference sequence). CDR3 size: 13 residues. CDR3 protein: CATGTGNNQPQHF. The CDR3 bases are TGTGCCACCGGGACAGGGAACAATCAGCCCCAGCATTTT.

The count of this clone is one. V is TRBV7-2 and J is TRBJ2-5; 8 nucleotides line up with TRBD1. V dropped 5 bases and J dropped 4; count of bases not matched to a gene: 9. This CDR3 has 15 amino acids. CDR1 and CDR2 (germline): SGHTA, FQGNSA. Here the CDR3 DNA reads TGTGCCAGCAGCCAAACAGGGGGAACGGGAGAGACCCAGTACTTC. It specifies CASSQTGGTGETQYF.

The V and J genes are TRBV5-1 and TRBJ2-1; D ambiguous. Trimming took off 4 bases at V and 4 bases at J, with 15 bases between the two ends. CDR3 length: 15 residues. Looked up from germline, CDR1 is SGHRS and CDR2 is YFSETQ. DNA for the CDR3: TGCGCCAGCAGCCCCAGTGCTCTAGGATACAATGAGCAGTTCTTC. Its protein is CASSPSALGYNEQFF. Full variable domain (outside the CDR3, taken from reference TRBV5-1 and TRBJ2-1): KAGVTQTPRYLIKTRGQQVTLSCSPISGHRSVSWYQQTPGQGLQFLFEYFSETQRNKGNFPGRFSGRQFSNSRSEMNVSTLELGDSALYLCASSPSALGYNEQFFGPGTRLTVL.